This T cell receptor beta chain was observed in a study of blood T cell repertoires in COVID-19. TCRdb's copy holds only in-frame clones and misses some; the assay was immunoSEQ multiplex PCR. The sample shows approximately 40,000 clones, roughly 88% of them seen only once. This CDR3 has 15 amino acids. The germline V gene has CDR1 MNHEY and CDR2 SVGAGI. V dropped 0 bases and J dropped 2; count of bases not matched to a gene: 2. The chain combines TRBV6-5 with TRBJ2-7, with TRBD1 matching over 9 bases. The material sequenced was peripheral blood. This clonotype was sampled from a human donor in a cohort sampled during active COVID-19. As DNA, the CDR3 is TGTGCCAGCAGTTACTCGGACAGGGGACCCTACGAGCAGTACTTC. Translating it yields CASSYSDRGPYEQYF.